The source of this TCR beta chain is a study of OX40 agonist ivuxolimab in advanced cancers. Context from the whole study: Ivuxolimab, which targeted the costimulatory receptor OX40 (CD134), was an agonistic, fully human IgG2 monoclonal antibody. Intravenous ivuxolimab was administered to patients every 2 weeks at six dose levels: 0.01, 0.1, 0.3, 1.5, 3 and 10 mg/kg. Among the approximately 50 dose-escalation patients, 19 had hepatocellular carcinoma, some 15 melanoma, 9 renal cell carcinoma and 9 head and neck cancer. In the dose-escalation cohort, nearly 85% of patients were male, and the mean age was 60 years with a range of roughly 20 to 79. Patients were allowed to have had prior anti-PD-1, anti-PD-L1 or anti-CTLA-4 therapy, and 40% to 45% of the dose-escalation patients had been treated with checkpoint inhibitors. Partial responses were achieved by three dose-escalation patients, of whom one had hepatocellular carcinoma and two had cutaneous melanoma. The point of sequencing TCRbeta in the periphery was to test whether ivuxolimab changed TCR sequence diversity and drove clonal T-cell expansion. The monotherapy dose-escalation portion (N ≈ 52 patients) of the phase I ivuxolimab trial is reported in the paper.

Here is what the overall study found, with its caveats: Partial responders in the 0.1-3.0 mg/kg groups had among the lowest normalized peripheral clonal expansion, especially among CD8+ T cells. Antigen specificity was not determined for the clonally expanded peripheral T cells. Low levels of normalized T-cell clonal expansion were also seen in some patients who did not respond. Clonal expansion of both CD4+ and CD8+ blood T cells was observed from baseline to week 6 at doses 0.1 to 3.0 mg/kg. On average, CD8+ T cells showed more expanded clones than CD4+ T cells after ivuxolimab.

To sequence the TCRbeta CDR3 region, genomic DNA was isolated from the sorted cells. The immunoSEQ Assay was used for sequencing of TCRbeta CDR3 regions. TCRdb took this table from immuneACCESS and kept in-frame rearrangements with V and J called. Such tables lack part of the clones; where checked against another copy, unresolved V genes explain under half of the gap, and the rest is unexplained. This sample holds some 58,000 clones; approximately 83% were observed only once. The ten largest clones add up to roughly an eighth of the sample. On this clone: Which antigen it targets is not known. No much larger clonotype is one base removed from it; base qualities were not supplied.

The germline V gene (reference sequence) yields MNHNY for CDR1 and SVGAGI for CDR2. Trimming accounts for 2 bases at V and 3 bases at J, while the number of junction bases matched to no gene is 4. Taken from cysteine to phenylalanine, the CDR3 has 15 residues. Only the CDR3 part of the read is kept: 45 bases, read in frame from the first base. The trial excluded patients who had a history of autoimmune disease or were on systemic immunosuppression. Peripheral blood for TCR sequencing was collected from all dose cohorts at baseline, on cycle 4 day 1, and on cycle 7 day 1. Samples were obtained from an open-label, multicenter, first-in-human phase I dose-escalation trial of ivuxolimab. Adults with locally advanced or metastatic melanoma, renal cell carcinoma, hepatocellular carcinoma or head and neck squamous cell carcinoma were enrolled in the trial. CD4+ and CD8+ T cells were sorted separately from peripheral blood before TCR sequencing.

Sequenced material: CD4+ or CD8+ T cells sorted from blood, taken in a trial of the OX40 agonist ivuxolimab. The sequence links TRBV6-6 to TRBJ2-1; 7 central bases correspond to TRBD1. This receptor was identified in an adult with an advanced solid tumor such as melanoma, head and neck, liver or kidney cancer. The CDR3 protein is CASSYRDRLYNEQFF. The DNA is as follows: TGTGCCAGCAGTTACCGGGACAGACTCTACAATGAGCAGTTCTTC.